Listed below are T cell receptor beta chains from one sample, sequenced in a study of cytomegalovirus exposure and HLA in healthy donors. Clones were read by immunoSEQ multiplex PCR, and TCRdb kept only the in-frame ones, dropping some. The ten top clones account for around 5%, within a sample of about 67,000 clones. The source material was PBMCs. These receptors came from a man aged 30-40 years in good health and CMV-seropositive. The CDR3 runs from the conserved cysteine through the conserved F or W. A D gene is named only where the DNA matches it firmly.

v_gene: TRBV2
j_gene: TRBJ2-7
d_gene: TRBD2
CDR3nt: TGTGCCAGCAGTCTTGACTCTACCTGGGAGACTAGCGGCGCCTACGAGCAGTACTTC
CDR3aa: CASSLDSTWETSGAYEQYF

v_gene: TRBV11-3
j_gene: TRBJ2-1
d_gene: .
CDR3nt: TGTGCCAGCAGCTTAGACGGACTTTTAAATGAGCAGTTCTTC
CDR3aa: CASSLDGLLNEQFF

v_gene: TRBV7-3
j_gene: TRBJ2-7
d_gene: TRBD1
CDR3nt: TGTGCCAGCAGCTTAACGTCAGGGGGCAACTACGAGCAGTACTTC
CDR3aa: CASSLTSGGNYEQYF

v_gene: TRBV7-9
j_gene: TRBJ2-4
d_gene: .
CDR3nt: TGTGCCAGCAGCTTCGTTCCAGGGGAGGGAAACATTCAGTACTTC
CDR3aa: CASSFVPGEGNIQYF

v_gene: TRBV14
j_gene: TRBJ1-1
d_gene: .
CDR3nt: TGTGCCAGCAGCCATCTCGGGGTGGGGACTGAAGATTTCTTT
CDR3aa: CASSHLGVGTEDFF

v_gene: TRBV2
j_gene: TRBJ2-1
d_gene: .
CDR3nt: TGTGCCAGCAGATCCAACCCAGGGGTATCCTACAATGAGCAGTTCTTC
CDR3aa: CASRSNPGVSYNEQFF

v_gene: TRBV4-2
j_gene: TRBJ2-1
d_gene: TRBD2
CDR3nt: TGTGCCAGCAGCCAAGATACTAGCGGGGCCGTAAATGAGCAGTTCTTC
CDR3aa: CASSQDTSGAVNEQFF

v_gene: TRBV5-1
j_gene: TRBJ2-1
d_gene: .
CDR3nt: TGCGCCAGCAGCCCCGCGGGCGGACAGTCTGGGAATGAGCAGTTCTTC
CDR3aa: CASSPAGGQSGNEQFF

v_gene: TRBV6-4
j_gene: TRBJ2-1
d_gene: TRBD1
CDR3nt: TGTGCCAGCAGTGATGGGGACAGGGGCGACAATGAGCAGTTCTTC
CDR3aa: CASSDGDRGDNEQFF

v_gene: TRBV6-5
j_gene: TRBJ1-1
d_gene: TRBD1
CDR3nt: TGTGCCAGCAACCAACGACAGGGCTCTGAAGCTTTCTTT
CDR3aa: CASNQRQGSEAFF

v_gene: TRBV5-1
j_gene: TRBJ1-4
d_gene: .
CDR3nt: TGCGCCAGCAGCTTCCGGCAGGGAAATGAAAAACTGTTTTTT
CDR3aa: CASSFRQGNEKLFF